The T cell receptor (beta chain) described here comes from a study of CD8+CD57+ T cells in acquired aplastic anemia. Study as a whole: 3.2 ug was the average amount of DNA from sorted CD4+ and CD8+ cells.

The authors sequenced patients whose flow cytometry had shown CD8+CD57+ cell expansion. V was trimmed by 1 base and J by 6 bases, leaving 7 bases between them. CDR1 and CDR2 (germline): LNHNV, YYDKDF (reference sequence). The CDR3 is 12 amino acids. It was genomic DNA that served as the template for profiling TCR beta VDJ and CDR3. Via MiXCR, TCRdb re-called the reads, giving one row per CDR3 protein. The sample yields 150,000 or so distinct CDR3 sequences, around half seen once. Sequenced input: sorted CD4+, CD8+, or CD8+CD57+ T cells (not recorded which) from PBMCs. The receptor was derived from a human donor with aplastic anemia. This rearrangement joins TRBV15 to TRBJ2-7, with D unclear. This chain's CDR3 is CATSRVGSEQYF. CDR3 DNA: TGTGCCACCAGCAGAGTAGGCAGCGAGCAGTACTTC.